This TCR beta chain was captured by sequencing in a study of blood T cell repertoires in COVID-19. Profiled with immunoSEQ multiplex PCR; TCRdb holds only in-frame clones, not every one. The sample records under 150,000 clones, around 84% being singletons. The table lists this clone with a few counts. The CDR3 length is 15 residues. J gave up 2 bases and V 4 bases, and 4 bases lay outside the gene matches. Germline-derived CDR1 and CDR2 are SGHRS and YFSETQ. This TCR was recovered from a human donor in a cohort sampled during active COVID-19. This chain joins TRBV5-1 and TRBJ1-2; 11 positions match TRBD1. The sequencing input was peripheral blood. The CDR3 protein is CASSPGTGGNYGYTF. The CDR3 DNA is TGCGCCAGCAGCCCTGGGACAGGGGGAAACTATGGCTACACCTTC.